One and the same sample provided the 20 T cell receptor beta chains below, sequenced in a study of T cell clonality in common variable immunodeficiency. Clones were sequenced by immunoSEQ multiplex PCR, and TCRdb holds only the in-frame ones, with some missing. The record shows 35,000 to 50,000 clones for this sample, with no singletons present. Input material: peripheral blood mononuclear cells. Receptors originate from a person between 18 and 75 years old in good health.

This clone was observed many times. The sequence runs out 3 residues before the end of the CDR3; the remainder is reconstructed from the germline J gene. The rearrangement links TRBV7-2 to TRBJ2-2; TRBD1 matches 9 bases. The CDR3 runs 15 residues. V was clipped by 1 base and J by 5 bases; unmatched bases: 2. The germline V gene encodes CDR1 SGHTA and CDR2 FQGNSA. CDR3 sequence: CASSLGTGATGELFF. The part of the CDR3 DNA that was read is TGTGCCAGCAGCTTAGGGACAGGGGCGACCGGGGAG.

This clone occurred many times. The read gets to within 3 residues of the CDR3 end, and the germline J gene fills in the rest. The V gene is TRBV19, the J gene TRBJ2-2, with D unclear. The germline V gene has CDR1 LNHDA and CDR2 SQIVND (reference sequence). Trimming took 5 bases from V and 5 from J, leaving 9 bases between them. The CDR3 totals 13 residues. The CDR3 here is CASSEWATGELFF. CDR3 bases read: TGTGCCAGTAGTGAATGGGCTACCGGGGAG.

At least ten counts were recorded for this clone. The CDR3 is cut off 3 residues early in the read; its end comes from the germline J gene. The V and J genes are TRBV5-4 and TRBJ2-3; TRBD2 aligns across 11 bases. CDR1 SGHNT and CDR2 YYREEE come from the germline V gene (reference sequence). The CDR3 is made up of 15 amino acids. Trimming at V came to 4 bases and at J to 5 bases, leaving 6 bases not matched to a gene. The CDR3 DNA, read in part, is TGTGCCAGCAGCCCCGTCGGGACTAGCGGAGATACG. Its protein product is CASSPVGTSGDT. The complete CDR3 reads CASSPVGTSGDTQYF.

This clone was seen ten or more times. Read sequence stops 3 residues before the CDR3 end, and the germline J gene provides the missing end. The J gene is TRBJ1-4, the V gene TRBV11-2; 9 bases agree with TRBD1. Germline values: CDR1 SGHAT, CDR2 FQNNGV. The CDR3 contains 14 residues. The CDR3 DNA, read in part, is TGTGCCAGCAGCTTGGGGACAGGGTCCGCAGGA. Translation: CASSLGTGSAG. The entire CDR3 protein is CASSLGTGSAGLFF.

This clone was observed at least ten times. The sequenced fragment ends 3 residues before the CDR3 boundary, so the rest is inferred from the germline J gene. The chain couples TRBV2 to TRBJ1-5, with 7 bases matching TRBD1. The CDR3 has 13 residues. CDR1 and CDR2 (germline): SNHLY, FYNNEI. The junction had 5 bases not matched to a gene; V was cut back by 6 bases and J by 6 bases. CDR3 bases read: TGTGCCAGCAGGCCGGGACAGCTTCAGCCC. It translates to CASRPGQLQP. The whole CDR3 is CASRPGQLQPQHF. Filled out from reference TRBV2 and TRBJ1-5, the complete variable domain reads EPEVTQTPSHQVTQMGQEVILRCVPISNHLYFYWYRQILGQKVEFLVSFYNNEISEKSEIFDDQFSVERPDGSNFTLKIRSTKLEDSAMYFCASRPGQLQPQHFGDGTRLSIL.

This clone showed up many times. The read stops 3 residues short of the end of the CDR3; the missing end is completed from the germline J gene. The rearrangement uses TRBV18 and TRBJ2-1; TRBD1 might be the D (6 bases). The CDR3 contains 13 residues. Trimming removed 5 bases from V and 4 bases from J, with 9 bases in between. From germline, CDR1 is KGHSH and CDR2 LQKENI. The CDR3 DNA, read in part, is TGTGCCAGCTCAGTTACAGGGTACAATGAG. Its protein is CASSVTGYNE. The entire CDR3 sequence reads CASSVTGYNEQFF.

This clone was counted many times. With the read ending 3 residues before the CDR3 end, the germline J gene is used to fill in that end. The chain is built from TRBV10-3 and TRBJ2-2; 10 bases match TRBD2. The V segment lost 5 bases and the J segment 7 bases; nucleotides outside the gene matches: 7. CDR1 and CDR2 from the germline V gene are ENHRY and SYGVKD. CDR3 size: 15 residues. The CDR3 bases that were read are TGTGCCATCAGTTTCGGGACTAGCGATAACGGGGAG. Translation gives CAISFGTSDNGE. The entire CDR3 reads CAISFGTSDNGELFF.

This clone was seen repeatedly, ten times or more. The read stops 3 residues short of the end of the CDR3; the missing end is completed from the germline J gene. This chain uses TRBV4-1 with TRBJ2-7; D assignment may be TRBD1 or TRBD2 (5 bases each). This CDR3 region has 15 residues. Trimming cost V 1 base and J 2 bases, with 12 bases left between them. Germline CDR1 MGHRA, CDR2 YSYEKL. Partial CDR3 DNA: TGCGCCAGCAGCCAAGCGAGGGGCCAAGCCTACGAG. Its protein is CASSQARGQAYE. The whole CDR3 protein reads CASSQARGQAYEQYF.

This clone was counted at least ten times. CDR3 amino acids: CASSSRTGTNYGYTF. The DNA read from the CDR3 is TGTGCCAGCAGCTCACGGACAGGAACTAACTATGGC. The chain joins TRBV7-8 to TRBJ1-2, with 7 bases identical to TRBD1. The read ends 3 residues shy of where the CDR3 ends; the end is completed using the germline J gene. Per the germline V gene, CDR1 is SGHVS and CDR2 is FQNEAQ. The V and J ends lost 4 bases and 0 bases, in that order; junction bases with no gene match: 5. The CDR3 sequence is 15 residues long.

This clone was picked up many times. The DNA read from the CDR3 is TGTGCCAGCAGTTTAACTGTCGGACAGGCTTACAATGAG. Protein sequence: CASSLTVGQAYNE. The entire CDR3 reads CASSLTVGQAYNEQFF. The chain carries TRBV28 and TRBJ2-1, with 7 bases that match TRBD1. Sequencing ends 3 residues short of the CDR3 end; the germline J gene provides the rest. CDR1 is MDHEN, CDR2 SYDVKM, per germline. This CDR3 is 16 amino acids long. After removal of 2 bases from V and 4 bases from J, the junction contained 8 bases not matched to a gene. The full variable domain, with the rest looked up from reference TRBV28 and TRBJ2-1, is DVKVTQSSRYLVKRTGEKVFLECVQDMDHENMFWYRQDPGLGLRLIYFSYDVKMKEKGDIPEGYSVSREKKERFSLILESASTNQTSMYLCASSLTVGQAYNEQFFGPGTRLTVL.

There are many counts of this clone. The CDR3 is cut off 3 residues early in the read; its end comes from the germline J gene. This sequence joins TRBV6-1 and TRBJ2-3; D remains unclear. With 1 base removed from V and 1 base from J, the gap between germline ends came to 6 bases. The CDR3 is made up of 14 amino acids. Germline V gene data show CDR1 as MNHNS and CDR2 as SASEGT. The sequenced CDR3 bases are TGTGCCAGCAGTGAAGTAGCCGGCACAGATACG. It yields the protein CASSEVAGTDT. The full CDR3 protein reads CASSEVAGTDTQYF.

This clone was seen repeatedly, ten times or more. Read sequence stops 3 residues before the CDR3 end, and the germline J gene provides the missing end. This rearrangement joins TRBV4-1 to TRBJ2-5; 7 nucleotides match TRBD1. Unmatched junction bases numbered 7, after V lost 2 bases and J lost 1 base. Per germline, CDR1 MGHRA and CDR2 YSYEKL. The CDR3 has 16 amino acids. Incomplete CDR3 DNA: TGCGCCAGCAGCCAATCGACAGGGAAAGGCCAAGAGACC. It codes for CASSQSTGKGQET. The full-length CDR3 reads as CASSQSTGKGQETQYF.

This clone was recorded many times. The CDR3 end lies 3 residues beyond the end of the read and is filled in from the germline J gene. This rearrangement joins TRBV13 to TRBJ2-2; 9 bases align to TRBD1. Trimming removed 4 bases from V and 6 bases from J; junction bases left unmatched: 12. The germline CDR1 and CDR2 sequences are PRHDT and FYEKMQ (reference sequence). The CDR3 covers 17 residues. Incomplete CDR3 DNA: TGTGCCAGCAGCTCCGGAACCACCGGGACAGGGTCCGGGGAG. It codes for CASSSGTTGTGSGE. Given in full, the CDR3 is CASSSGTTGTGSGELFF.

This clone was recorded at least ten times. The read ends 3 residues before the CDR3 terminus; that terminus is restored from the germline J gene. J is TRBJ2-5 and V is TRBV4-1, with 7 positions matching TRBD1. Looked up from germline, CDR1 is MGHRA and CDR2 is YSYEKL. The V segment lost 4 bases and the J segment 5 bases; nucleotides outside the gene matches: 7. The CDR3 contains 14 residues. CDR3 sequence reads: CASSRSQQGETQYF. The CDR3 DNA, read in part, is TGCGCCAGCAGCCGAAGTCAACAGGGGGAGACC.

This clone was seen ten or more times. The DNA ends 3 residues before the CDR3 does, and the rest of the CDR3 is filled in from the germline J gene. The V gene is TRBV18, the J gene TRBJ2-5; TRBD1 matches 11 bases. CDR3 length equals 15 residues. The V segment lost 5 bases and the J segment 1 base; nucleotides outside the gene matches: 3. Germline V gene data show CDR1 as KGHSH and CDR2 as LQKENI. The covered CDR3 bases are TGTGCCAGCTCAACTGGGACAGGGGGCCAAGAGACC. This sequence encodes CASSTGTGGQET. The whole CDR3 reads CASSTGTGGQETQYF.

This clone was seen repeatedly, ten times or more. The sequenced CDR3 bases are TGTGCCAGCAGCCACACCATACAGGGAGGCTATGGC. This translates into CASSHTIQGGYG. The full CDR3 sequence reads CASSHTIQGGYGYTF. The chain has TRBV11-2 and TRBJ1-2; D possibly corresponds to TRBD1 (6 bases). The read halts 3 residues ahead of the CDR3 end, with the missing end drawn from the germline J gene. Between the trimmed V and J ends, which lost 5 bases and 4 bases, there was a span of 17 bases. The CDR3 totals 15 residues. Germline-derived CDR1 and CDR2 are SGHAT and FQNNGV.

In its sample, this clone was seen many times. The read comes to an end 3 residues before the CDR3 does, leaving the germline J gene to fill in the end. The genes are TRBV7-3 and TRBJ2-7; 10 bases align to TRBD1. The germline CDR1 and CDR2 sequences are SGHTA and FQGTGA. The CDR3 totals 15 residues. The junction had 8 bases not matched to a gene; V was cut back by 4 bases and J by 5 bases. CDR3 bases read: TGTGCCAGCAGCTCCCCGGACAGGGGGATCGACGAG. It translates to CASSSPDRGIDE. The whole CDR3 sequence reads CASSSPDRGIDEQYF.

This clone appeared many times. The read finishes 3 residues shy of the CDR3 end, and the germline J gene is used to complete it. The chain uses TRBV20-1 and TRBJ1-2, with TRBD1 matching over 7 bases. V lost 6 bases to trimming and J lost 4 bases; unmatched junction nucleotides: 8. Germline CDR1 DFQATT, CDR2 SNEGSKA (reference sequence). The CDR3 loop spans 13 amino acids. The CDR3 loop reads CSASTGSGYGYTF. Partial CDR3 DNA: TGCAGTGCCTCGACAGGGTCGGGCTATGGC.

There are many counts of this clone. The CDR3 end lies 3 residues beyond the end of the read and is filled in from the germline J gene. The V call is TRBV19, the J call TRBJ1-1; no clear D gene. Germline values: CDR1 LNHDA, CDR2 SQIVND (reference sequence). This CDR3 region has 13 residues. V was clipped by 2 bases and J by 1 base, with 5 bases between them. The sequenced CDR3 bases are TGTGCCAGTAGTATATCAGAGAACACTGAA. The encoded protein is CASSISENTE. The full CDR3 is CASSISENTEAFF.

This clone was observed many times. The CDR3 goes on 3 residues after the read ends, and that part is filled in from the germline J gene. The J gene is TRBJ1-2, the V gene TRBV24-1; TRBD1 agrees at 11 bases. Germline V gene data show CDR1 as KGHDR and CDR2 as SFDVKD. The CDR3 totals 17 residues. The junction had 11 bases not matched to a gene; V was cut back by 4 bases and J by 5 bases. CDR3: CATSEPTGTGGIYGYTF. CDR3 DNA (partial): TGTGCCACCAGTGAACCAACCGGGACAGGGGGGATATATGGC.